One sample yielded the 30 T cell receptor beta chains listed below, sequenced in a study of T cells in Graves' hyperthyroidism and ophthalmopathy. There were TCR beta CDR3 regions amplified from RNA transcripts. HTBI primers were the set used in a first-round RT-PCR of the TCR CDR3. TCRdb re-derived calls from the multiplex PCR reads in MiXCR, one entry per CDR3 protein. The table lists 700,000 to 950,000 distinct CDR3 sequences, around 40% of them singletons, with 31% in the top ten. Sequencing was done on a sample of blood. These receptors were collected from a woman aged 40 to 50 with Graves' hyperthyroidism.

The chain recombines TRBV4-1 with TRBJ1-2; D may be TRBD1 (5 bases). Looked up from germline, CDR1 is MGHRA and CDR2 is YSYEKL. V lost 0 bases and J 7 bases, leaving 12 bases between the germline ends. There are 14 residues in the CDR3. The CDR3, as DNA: TGCGCCAGCAGCCAAGACAGGGCATCGGGTGGCTACACCTTC. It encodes CASSQDRASGGYTF.

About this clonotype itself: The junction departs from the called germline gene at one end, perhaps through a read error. In DNA form, the CDR3 reads TGTGCCAGCAGCTTGCAGGGAAATCGGCCCCAGCATTTT. Protein: CASSLQGNRPQHF. The J gene is TRBJ1-5, the V gene TRBV7-3, with D possibly matching TRBD1 (5 bases). CDR3 length equals 13 residues. CDR1 and CDR2 from the germline V gene are SGHTA and FQGTGA.

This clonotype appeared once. For the CDR3, the DNA is TGTGCCAGCAGTTACGGAAAGACAGCGAGTTATCAGCCCCAGCATTTT. This encodes CASSYGKTASYQPQHF. The chain couples TRBV6-5 to TRBJ1-5; perhaps TRBD1 as D (5 bases). The CDR3 spans 16 residues. Looked up from germline, CDR1 is MNHEY and CDR2 is SVGAGI. The V end lost 2 bases, the J end lost 5 bases, and 16 bases lay between the germline ends.

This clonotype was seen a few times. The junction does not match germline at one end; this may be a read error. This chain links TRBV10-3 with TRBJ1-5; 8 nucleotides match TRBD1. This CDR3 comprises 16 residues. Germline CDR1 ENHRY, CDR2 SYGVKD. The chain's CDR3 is CASSLNQGARGQPQHF. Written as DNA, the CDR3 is TGTGCCAGCAGTCTTAATCAGGGGGCGCGGGGTCAGCCCCAGCATTTT.

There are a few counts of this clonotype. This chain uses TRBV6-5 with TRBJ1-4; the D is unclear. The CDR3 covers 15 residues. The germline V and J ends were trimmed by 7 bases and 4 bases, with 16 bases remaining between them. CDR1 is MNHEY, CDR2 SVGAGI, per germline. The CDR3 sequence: CASTPRGSSNEKLFF. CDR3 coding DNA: TGTGCCAGCACCCCCAGAGGCAGTAGTAATGAAAAACTGTTTTTT.

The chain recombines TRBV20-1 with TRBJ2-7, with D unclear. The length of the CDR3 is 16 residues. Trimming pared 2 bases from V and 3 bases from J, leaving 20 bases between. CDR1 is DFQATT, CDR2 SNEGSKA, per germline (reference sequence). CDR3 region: CSARPLSREVLYEQYF. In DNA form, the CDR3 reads TGCAGTGCTAGACCTCTCTCCCGAGAGGTTCTCTACGAGCAGTACTTC.

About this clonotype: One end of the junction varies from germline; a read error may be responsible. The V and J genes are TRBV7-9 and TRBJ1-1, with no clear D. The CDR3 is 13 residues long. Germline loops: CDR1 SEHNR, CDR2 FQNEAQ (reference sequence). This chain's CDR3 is CASSLELNTVAFF. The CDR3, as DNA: TGTGCCAGCAGCCTAGAGTTGAACACTGTAGCTTTCTTT.

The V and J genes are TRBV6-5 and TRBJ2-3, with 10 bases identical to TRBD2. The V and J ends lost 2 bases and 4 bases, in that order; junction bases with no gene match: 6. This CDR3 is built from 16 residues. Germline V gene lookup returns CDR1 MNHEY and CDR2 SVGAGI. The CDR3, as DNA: TGTGCCAGCAGTTACGGCCTAGCGGGAGACCCAGATACGCAGTATTTT. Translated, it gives CASSYGLAGDPDTQYF.

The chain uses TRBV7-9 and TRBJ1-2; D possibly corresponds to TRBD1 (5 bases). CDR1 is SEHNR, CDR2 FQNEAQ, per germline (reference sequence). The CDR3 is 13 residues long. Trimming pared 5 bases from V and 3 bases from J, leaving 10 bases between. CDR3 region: CASSPQADYGYTF. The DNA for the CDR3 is TGTGCCAGCAGCCCACAGGCAGACTATGGCTACACCTTC.

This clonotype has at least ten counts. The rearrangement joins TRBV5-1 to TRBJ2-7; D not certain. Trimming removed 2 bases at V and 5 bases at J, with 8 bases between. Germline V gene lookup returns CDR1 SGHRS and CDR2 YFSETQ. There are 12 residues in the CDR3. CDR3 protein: CASSLIYDEQYF. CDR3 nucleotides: TGCGCCAGCAGCTTAATATACGACGAGCAGTACTTC.

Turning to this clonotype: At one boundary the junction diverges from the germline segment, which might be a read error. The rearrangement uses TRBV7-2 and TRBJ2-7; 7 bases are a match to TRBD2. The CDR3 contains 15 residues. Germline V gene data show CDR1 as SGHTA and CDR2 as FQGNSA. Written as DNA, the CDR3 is TGCCCCAGCAGCCAAGGGATGGTGGGACTATTCGAGCAGTACTTC. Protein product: CPSSQGMVGLFEQYF.

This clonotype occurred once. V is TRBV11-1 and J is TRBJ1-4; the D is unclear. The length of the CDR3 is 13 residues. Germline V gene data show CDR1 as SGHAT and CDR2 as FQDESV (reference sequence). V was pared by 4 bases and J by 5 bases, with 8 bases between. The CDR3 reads CASSSMGNEKLFF. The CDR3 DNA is TGTGCCAGCAGCTCAATGGGAAATGAAAAACTGTTTTTT.

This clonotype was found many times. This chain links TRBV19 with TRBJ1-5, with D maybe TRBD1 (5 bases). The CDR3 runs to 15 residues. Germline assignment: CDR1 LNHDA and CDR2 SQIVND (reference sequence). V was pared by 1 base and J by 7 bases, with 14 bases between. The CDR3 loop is CASSIGAGRGQPQHF. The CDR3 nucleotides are TGTGCCAGTAGTATAGGTGCGGGGCGCGGACAGCCCCAGCATTTT.

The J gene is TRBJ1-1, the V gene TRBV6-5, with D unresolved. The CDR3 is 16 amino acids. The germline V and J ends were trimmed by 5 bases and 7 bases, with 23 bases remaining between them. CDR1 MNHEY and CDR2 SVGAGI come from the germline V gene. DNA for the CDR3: TGTGCCAGCAGTCAGGAGGGCAATCCTGGTTCGTATGAAGCTTTCTTT. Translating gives CASSQEGNPGSYEAFF.

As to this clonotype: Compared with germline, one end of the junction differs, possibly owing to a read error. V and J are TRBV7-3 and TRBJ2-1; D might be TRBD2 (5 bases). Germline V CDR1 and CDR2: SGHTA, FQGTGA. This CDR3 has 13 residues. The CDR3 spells CATSIRDYNEQFF. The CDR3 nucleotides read TGTGCCACCAGCATCCGGGACTACAATGAGCAGTTCTTC. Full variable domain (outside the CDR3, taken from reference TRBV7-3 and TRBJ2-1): GAGVSQTPSNKVTEKGKYVELRCDPISGHTALYWYRQSLGQGPEFLIYFQGTGAADDSGLPNDRFFAVRPEGSVSTLKIQRTERGDSAVYLCATSIRDYNEQFFGPGTRLTVL.

CDR3 bases: TGTGCCAGCAGTTATGGAGGGGCCCTCCACGAGCAGTACTTC. As protein: CASSYGGALHEQYF. The chain employs TRBV2 and TRBJ2-7; perhaps TRBD2 as D (6 bases). Looked up from germline, CDR1 is SNHLY and CDR2 is FYNNEI. V was pared by 5 bases and J by 5 bases, with 16 bases between. The CDR3 runs to 14 residues.

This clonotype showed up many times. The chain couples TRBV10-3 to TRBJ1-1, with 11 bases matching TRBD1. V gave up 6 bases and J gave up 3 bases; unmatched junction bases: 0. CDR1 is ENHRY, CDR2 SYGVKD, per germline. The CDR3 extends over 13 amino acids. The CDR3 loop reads CAIRGQGDTEAFF. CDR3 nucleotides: TGTGCCATCAGGGGACAGGGGGACACTGAAGCTTTCTTT.

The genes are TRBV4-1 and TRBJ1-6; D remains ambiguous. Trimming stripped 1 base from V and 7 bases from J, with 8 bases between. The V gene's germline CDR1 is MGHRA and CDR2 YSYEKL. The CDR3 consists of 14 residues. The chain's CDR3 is CASSQVQENSPLHF. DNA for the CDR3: TGCGCCAGCAGCCAAGTGCAGGAGAATTCACCCCTCCACTTT.

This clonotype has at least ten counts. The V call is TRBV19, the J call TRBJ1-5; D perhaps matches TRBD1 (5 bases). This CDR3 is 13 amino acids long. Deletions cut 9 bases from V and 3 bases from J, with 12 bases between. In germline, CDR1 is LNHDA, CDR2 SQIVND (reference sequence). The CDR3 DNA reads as TGTGCCAGCGCCGGGGGGATCAATCAGCCCCAGCATTTT. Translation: CASAGGINQPQHF.

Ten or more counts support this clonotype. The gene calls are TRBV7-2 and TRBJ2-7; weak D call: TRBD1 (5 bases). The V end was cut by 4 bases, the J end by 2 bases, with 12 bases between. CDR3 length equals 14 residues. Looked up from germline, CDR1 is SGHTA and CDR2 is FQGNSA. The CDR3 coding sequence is TGTGCCAGCAGCTACAGCAGGGTAACCTACGAGCAGTACTTC. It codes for CASSYSRVTYEQYF.

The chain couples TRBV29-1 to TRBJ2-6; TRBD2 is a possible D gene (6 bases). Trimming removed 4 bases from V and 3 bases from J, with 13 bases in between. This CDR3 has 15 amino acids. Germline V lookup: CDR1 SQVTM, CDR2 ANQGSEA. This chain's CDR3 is CSVVGEAGGANVLTF. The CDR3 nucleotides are TGCAGCGTTGTGGGGGAGGCAGGTGGGGCCAACGTCCTGACTTTC.

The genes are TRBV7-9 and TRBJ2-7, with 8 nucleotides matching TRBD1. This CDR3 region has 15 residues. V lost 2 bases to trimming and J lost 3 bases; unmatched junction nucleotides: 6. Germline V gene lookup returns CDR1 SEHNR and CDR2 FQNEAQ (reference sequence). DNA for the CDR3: TGTGCCAGCAGCTTAACAGGGGACAGGAACTACGAGCAGTACTTC. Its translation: CASSLTGDRNYEQYF.

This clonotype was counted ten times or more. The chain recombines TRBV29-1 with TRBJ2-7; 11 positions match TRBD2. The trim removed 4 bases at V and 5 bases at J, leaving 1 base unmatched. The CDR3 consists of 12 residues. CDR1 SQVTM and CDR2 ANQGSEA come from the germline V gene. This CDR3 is CSVGLAGNEQYF. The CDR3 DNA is TGCAGCGTTGGACTAGCGGGAAACGAGCAGTACTTC.

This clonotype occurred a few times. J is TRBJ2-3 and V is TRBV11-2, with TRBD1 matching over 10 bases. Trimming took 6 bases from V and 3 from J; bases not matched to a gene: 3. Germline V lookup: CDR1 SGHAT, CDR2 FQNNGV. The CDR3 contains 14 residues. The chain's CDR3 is CASRTGGLTDTQYF. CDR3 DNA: TGTGCCAGCAGGACAGGGGGCTTGACAGATACGCAGTATTTT. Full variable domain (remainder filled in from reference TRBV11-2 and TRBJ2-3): EAGVAQSPRYKIIEKRQSVAFWCNPISGHATLYWYQQILGQGPKLLIQFQNNGVVDDSQLPKDRFSAERLKGVDSTLKIQPAKLEDSAVYLCASRTGGLTDTQYFGPGTRLTVL.

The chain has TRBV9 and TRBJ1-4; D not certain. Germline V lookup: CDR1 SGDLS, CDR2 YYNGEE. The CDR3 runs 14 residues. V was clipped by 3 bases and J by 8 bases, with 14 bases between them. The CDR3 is CASSAKKENEKLFF. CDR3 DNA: TGTGCCAGCAGCGCGAAAAAGGAAAACGAAAAACTGTTTTTT.

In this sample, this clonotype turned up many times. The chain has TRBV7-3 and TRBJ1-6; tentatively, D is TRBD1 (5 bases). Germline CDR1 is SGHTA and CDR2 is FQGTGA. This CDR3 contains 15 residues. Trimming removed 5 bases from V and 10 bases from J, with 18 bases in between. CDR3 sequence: CASSGAGRLGSPLHF. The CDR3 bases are TGTGCCAGCAGCGGGGCGGGGAGGCTGGGCTCACCCCTCCACTTT.

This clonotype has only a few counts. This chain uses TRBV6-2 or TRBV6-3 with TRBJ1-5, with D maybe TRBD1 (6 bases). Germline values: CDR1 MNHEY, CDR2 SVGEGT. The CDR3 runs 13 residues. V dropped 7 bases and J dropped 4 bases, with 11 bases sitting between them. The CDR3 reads CASIRGENQPQHF. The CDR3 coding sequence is TGTGCCAGCATCAGGGGAGAGAATCAGCCCCAGCATTTT.

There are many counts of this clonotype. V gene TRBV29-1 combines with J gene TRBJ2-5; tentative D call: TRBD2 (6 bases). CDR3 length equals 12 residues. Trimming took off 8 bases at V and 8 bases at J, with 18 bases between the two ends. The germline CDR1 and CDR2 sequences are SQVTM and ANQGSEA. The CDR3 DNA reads TGCAGCTCCCGGGGGACCAGTGGCACCCAGTACTTC. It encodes CSSRGTSGTQYF. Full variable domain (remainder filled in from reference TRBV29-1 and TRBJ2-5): SAVISQKPSRDICQRGTSLTIQCQVDSQVTMMFWYRQQPGQSLTLIATANQGSEATYESGFVIDKFPISRPNLTFSTLTVSNMSPEDSSIYLCSSRGTSGTQYFGPGTRLLVL.

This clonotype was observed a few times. CDR3 sequence (DNA): TGTGCCAGTACCTATGGACAGAAGAACACTGAAGCTTTCTTT. Protein: CASTYGQKNTEAFF. V gene TRBV19 combines with J gene TRBJ1-1, with D maybe TRBD1 (6 bases). The CDR3 sequence is 14 residues long. Germline values: CDR1 LNHDA, CDR2 SQIVND (reference sequence). V was shortened by 7 bases and J by 1 base, with 13 bases between the two germline ends.

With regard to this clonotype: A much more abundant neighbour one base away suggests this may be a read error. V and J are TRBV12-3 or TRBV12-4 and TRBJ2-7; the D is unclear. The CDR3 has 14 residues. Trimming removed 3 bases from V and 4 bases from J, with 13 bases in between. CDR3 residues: CASSFTTRKYEQYF. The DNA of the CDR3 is TGTGCCAGCAGTTTTACGACAAGGAAGTACGAGCAGTACTTC.